This T cell receptor beta chain was retrieved from a study of cytomegalovirus exposure and HLA in healthy donors. Study findings and constraints: As a later analysis showed, a missense DCLRE1C variant was linked to trimming of TCR beta V- and J-genes.

To note about this clone: Its antigen is not known.

The PCR contained 60 Vbeta and 13 Jbeta primers. Original data processing: Later analysis identified approximately 80 million unique TCR beta chains, about 12 million shared. Profiling relied on immunoSEQ multiplex PCR, and the TCRdb table lists in-frame clones only, not all of them. The V and J calls and clone size come from that table; D and trimming were worked out from the DNA. The sample has under 150,000 clones, 75% to 85% seen once. Germline lookup yields CDR1 SEHNR and CDR2 FQNEAQ (reference sequence). The V and J ends lost 4 bases and 0 bases respectively, with 14 bases between them. This CDR3 spans 16 amino acids.

This sequence was found in a middle-aged woman in good health and CMV-seronegative. The V call is TRBV7-9, the J call TRBJ2-3; D not resolved. The source material was PBMCs. The CDR3 region has the DNA TGTGCCAGCAGCTGGCCTCCTGAGGATAGCACAGATACGCAGTATTTT. This encodes CASSWPPEDSTDTQYF.